The 29 T cell receptor beta chains listed next were all sequenced from one sample in a study of blood T cells in healthy people across ages. For the second PCR, which ran for roughly 6 to 12 cycles, a sample-barcoded 5' primer and a J-beta primer mix were used. MiXCR, applied by TCRdb to the 5' RACE reads, yields one record per CDR3 protein. The data show 1 million or so distinct CDR3 sequences, with around 25% seen just once and about 0.8% held by the top ten. Another study also made use of these data, one on T cells of mothers and their children.

Material: blood. The receptor source for this set is a girl aged 2 to 10 in good health.

A few counts support this clonotype. The chain couples TRBV29-1 to TRBJ1-2; a weak D match, TRBD1 (5 bases). The CDR3 extends over 14 amino acids. The V gene's germline CDR1 is SQVTM and CDR2 ANQGSEA. V lost 6 bases, J lost 4 bases, and 18 bases lay in between. The CDR3 protein is CSVTGPGKGYGYTF. The CDR3 bases are TGCAGCGTCACGGGGCCCGGGAAAGGCTATGGCTACACCTTC.

This clonotype was counted between two and nine times. The genes are TRBV12-3 or TRBV12-4 and TRBJ2-1; the D gene is possibly TRBD2 (5 bases). The CDR3 totals 13 residues. V shed 5 bases and J shed 4 bases, with 9 bases lying between them. The CDR3 is CASSNGLYNEQFF. The CDR3 DNA reads as TGTGCCAGCAGTAACGGACTTTACAATGAGCAGTTCTTC.

This clonotype has a handful of counts. The chain combines TRBV29-1 with TRBJ1-2; 12 positions match TRBD1. This CDR3 region has 16 residues. Trimming removed 3 bases from V and 6 bases from J; junction bases left unmatched: 11. Germline V gives CDR1 SQVTM, CDR2 ANQGSEA. The CDR3 nucleotides read TGCAGCGTTGACGTAACCGGGACAGGGGGCCAGGATGGCTACACCTTC. Translation gives CSVDVTGTGGQDGYTF.

This clonotype was detected only a few times. The V and J genes are TRBV20-1 and TRBJ2-4; D unclear. The ends were cut back, 4 bases at V and 2 bases at J, with 12 bases in the middle. The germline V gene encodes CDR1 DFQATT and CDR2 SNEGSKA (reference sequence). This CDR3 is 14 amino acids long. In DNA form, the CDR3 reads TGCAGTGCTAACCCCCTCCTGTCCAAAAACATTCAGTACTTC. This gives the protein CSANPLLSKNIQYF.

There are a few counts of this clonotype. This CDR3 reads CASSFADNQPQHF. CDR3 nucleotide sequence: TGTGCCAGCAGTTTTGCGGATAATCAGCCCCAGCATTTT. This chain uses TRBV6-2 or TRBV6-3 with TRBJ1-5; D gene uncertain. This CDR3 is 13 amino acids long. V lost 4 bases, J lost 4 bases, and 8 bases lay in between. From germline, CDR1 is MNHEY and CDR2 SVGEGT.

The table lists this clonotype with a few counts. V usage is TRBV24-1 and J usage is TRBJ1-2; D perhaps matches TRBD1 (5 bases). The V end was cut by 9 bases, the J end by 0 bases, with 10 bases between. The germline CDR1 and CDR2 sequences are KGHDR and SFDVKD. This CDR3 is built from 13 residues. The CDR3 region has the DNA TGTGCCACCTCCGACAGCTCTAACTATGGCTACACCTTC. The encoded protein is CATSDSSNYGYTF.

The chain couples TRBV5-5 to TRBJ2-7; D is unresolved. This CDR3 has 13 residues. V was trimmed by 2 bases and J by 5 bases, leaving 11 bases between them. Germline-derived CDR1 and CDR2 are SGHKS and YYEKEE (reference sequence). The CDR3 here is CASSFEVNHEQYF. The CDR3 DNA follows: TGTGCCAGCAGCTTCGAGGTCAACCACGAGCAGTACTTC.

This chain uses TRBV28 with TRBJ1-5, with TRBD1 identical over 9 bases. Germline CDR1 reads MDHEN; CDR2 reads SYDVKM. V was pared by 7 bases and J by 7 bases, with 11 bases of the junction left unmatched. The CDR3 has 15 residues. The DNA of the CDR3 is TGTGCCAGCAAATTCCAGGACAGGGGAGCCCAGCCCCAGCATTTT. It specifies CASKFQDRGAQPQHF.

The chain links TRBV7-3 to TRBJ2-3, with 11 bases matching TRBD2. V shed 1 base, J shed 3 bases, and the junction held 9 bases outside the gene matches. This CDR3 contains 18 residues. Germline CDR1 and CDR2: SGHTA and FQGTGA. The CDR3 bases are TGTGCCAGCAGCTTAATAGGCAGGCCTAGCGGGGGGACAGATACGCAGTATTTT. This gives the protein CASSLIGRPSGGTDTQYF.

The DNA of the CDR3 is TGTGCCAGCAGTGAATTCGGGGCGGATACGCAGTATTTT. This sequence encodes CASSEFGADTQYF. This sequence joins TRBV6-1 and TRBJ2-3; D possibly uses TRBD1 or TRBD2 (5 bases each). The V and J ends lost 2 bases and 6 bases respectively, with 9 bases between them. CDR1 is MNHNS and CDR2 is SASEGT in the germline V gene. The CDR3 is made up of 13 amino acids.

V is TRBV29-1 and J is TRBJ2-1; D not resolved. CDR3 length: 10 amino acids. Trimming stripped 7 bases from V and 9 bases from J, with 10 bases between. Germline V gene data show CDR1 as SQVTM and CDR2 as ANQGSEA. The CDR3 DNA follows: TGCAGCGACAGAAGCAGTGAGCAGTTCTTC. Its translation is CSDRSSEQFF.

This clonotype was seen a handful of times. The chain links TRBV25-1 to TRBJ1-1; D is unclear. Between the trimmed V and J ends, which lost 6 bases and 8 bases, there was a span of 13 bases. Looked up from germline, CDR1 is MGHDK and CDR2 is SYGVNS. CDR3 size: 12 residues. The CDR3 coding sequence is TGTGCCAGCAGGAGCGCGGGGTGGGAAGCTTTCTTT. Translated: CASRSAGWEAFF.

In its sample, this clonotype was seen a few times. The chain recombines TRBV29-1 with TRBJ2-3; 8 nucleotides line up with TRBD1. Germline CDR1 SQVTM, CDR2 ANQGSEA. With 6 bases clipped from V and 2 bases from J, the junction kept 7 bases outside the gene matches. The length of the CDR3 is 14 residues. CDR3: CSVFGTGDTDTQYF. CDR3 nucleotide sequence: TGCAGCGTCTTCGGGACAGGCGACACAGATACGCAGTATTTT.

This clonotype was seen a handful of times. CDR3 DNA: TGCAGCGTTCGAGGGAGGGGGCGCTTGGAGACCCAGTACTTC. As protein: CSVRGRGRLETQYF. This rearrangement joins TRBV29-1 to TRBJ2-5, with D possibly called TRBD1 or TRBD2 (7 bases each). CDR3 size: 14 residues. The germline gives CDR1 SQVTM, CDR2 ANQGSEA. Deletions cut 5 bases from V and 5 bases from J, with 18 bases between. The full variable domain, completed using reference TRBV29-1 and TRBJ2-5, is SAVISQKPSRDICQRGTSLTIQCQVDSQVTMMFWYRQQPGQSLTLIATANQGSEATYESGFVIDKFPISRPNLTFSTLTVSNMSPEDSSIYLCSVRGRGRLETQYFGPGTRLLVL.

The chain joins TRBV12-3 or TRBV12-4 to TRBJ2-2, with unresolved D. Between the trimmed V and J ends, which lost 2 bases and 1 base, there was a span of 11 bases. CDR3 length: 16 residues. The CDR3 DNA reads TGTGCCAGCAGTTTAAGGCAGACAATGAACACCGGGGAGCTGTTTTTT. Its translation is CASSLRQTMNTGELFF.

As for this clonotype: The conserved phenylalanine or tryptophan is not found at the CDR3 terminus, so this likely reflects a read error. This chain connects TRBV5-1 to TRBJ1-5; D is ambiguous. CDR3 size: 15 residues. The germline V gene has CDR1 SGHRS and CDR2 YFSETQ. Trimming took off 0 bases at V and 2 bases at J, with 9 bases between the two ends. The DNA for the CDR3 is TGCGCCAGCAGCTTGGGGAGTTTAGGCAATCAGCCCCAGCATCTT. As protein: CASSLGSLGNQPQHL.

This clonotype was counted between two and nine times. The chain employs TRBV5-1 and TRBJ2-5, with no clear D. The DNA end is a closer match to TRBJ2-1, so the J assignment may be wrong. In germline, CDR1 is SGHRS, CDR2 YFSETQ. The CDR3 extends over 15 amino acids. CDR3 coding DNA: TGCGCCAGCAGCTTGGCCGGGCACACCAACAATGAGCAGTTCTTC. It encodes CASSLAGHTNNEQFF.

The chain employs TRBV20-1 and TRBJ2-5, with 8 nucleotides matching TRBD2. The DNA end is more similar to TRBJ2-7, so the J call may be wrong. This CDR3 contains 15 residues. Germline CDR1 and CDR2: DFQATT and SNEGSKA (reference sequence). CDR3 in amino acids: CSAVGPGLGPYEQYF. CDR3 DNA: TGCAGTGCGGTTGGTCCGGGACTAGGGCCCTACGAGCAGTACTTC.

Only a few counts were recorded for this clonotype. This rearrangement joins TRBV29-1 to TRBJ2-7; D gene uncertain. Germline V gene sequence: CDR1 SQVTM, CDR2 ANQGSEA. The CDR3 covers 13 residues. The ends were cut back, 4 bases at V and 2 bases at J, with 12 bases in the middle. Here the CDR3 DNA reads TGCAGCGTTGGCGGCTCCTATACCTACGAGCAGTACTTC. It specifies CSVGGSYTYEQYF.

This clonotype was detected many times. The gene calls are TRBV29-1 and TRBJ2-3; TRBD1 might be the D (5 bases). This CDR3 spans 14 amino acids. Germline V CDR1 and CDR2: SQVTM, ANQGSEA. Trimming took 3 bases from V and 4 from J, leaving 14 bases between them. CDR3 residues: CSVDPTVAPDTQYF. CDR3 DNA sequence: TGCAGCGTTGACCCGACAGTAGCCCCAGATACGCAGTATTTT.

This clonotype was observed a few times. The V gene is TRBV7-9, the J gene TRBJ1-1, with D unclear. Germline values: CDR1 SEHNR, CDR2 FQNEAQ (reference sequence). The CDR3 has 15 amino acids. V dropped 7 bases and J dropped 0 bases, with 15 bases sitting between them. CDR3 sequence: CASTEISEVNTEAFF. The CDR3 bases are TGTGCCAGCACCGAAATCTCGGAAGTGAACACTGAAGCTTTCTTT.

This clonotype occurred once. A much bigger clone sits one base away, suggesting this may be a read error. This sequence joins TRBV27 and TRBJ1-5, with 11 bases fitting TRBD1. Unmatched junction bases numbered 2, after V lost 5 bases and J lost 5 bases. CDR3 length: 14 amino acids. Germline values: CDR1 MNHEY, CDR2 SMNVEV (reference sequence). The DNA of the CDR3 is TGTGCCAGCAGTCGGACAGGGGGCCATCAGCCCCAGCATTTT. Translating it yields CASSRTGGHQPQHF.

A remark on this clonotype: The junction differs from germline at one of its ends, possibly a read error. The rearrangement uses TRBV11-3 and TRBJ2-1; possible D gene TRBD2, 6 bases. CDR1 SGHNT and CDR2 YENEEA come from the germline V gene. The CDR3 contains 14 residues. DNA of the CDR3: TGTGCCAGCAGGCCCCCGGGGGTGCGTGAGACCCGGTACTTC. Its translation: CASRPPGVRETRYF.

The rearrangement links TRBV28 to TRBJ2-2, with D perhaps being TRBD1 or TRBD2 (5 bases each). The CDR3 has 15 residues. Between the trimmed V and J ends, which lost 4 bases and 1 base, there was a span of 10 bases. Germline CDR1 MDHEN, CDR2 SYDVKM. The CDR3 DNA reads as TGTGCCAGCAGTTGGGGGATTCTGAACACCGGGGAGCTGTTTTTT. As protein: CASSWGILNTGELFF. Full variable domain (remainder filled in from reference TRBV28 and TRBJ2-2): DVKVTQSSRYLVKRTGEKVFLECVQDMDHENMFWYRQDPGLGLRLIYFSYDVKMKEKGDIPEGYSVSREKKERFSLILESASTNQTSMYLCASSWGILNTGELFFGEGSRLTVL.

The CDR3 DNA follows: TGTGCCAGCAGCCGACATTGGATCTATGGCTACACCTTC. Translation gives CASSRHWIYGYTF. This chain uses TRBV6-5 with TRBJ1-2; no definite D call. This CDR3 comprises 13 residues. Trimming stripped 6 bases from V and 4 bases from J, with 12 bases between. Germline loops: CDR1 MNHEY, CDR2 SVGAGI.

This clonotype came up a few times. The chain joins TRBV20-1 to TRBJ2-5; 8 nucleotides agree with TRBD1. The end of the DNA is better explained by TRBJ2-7, so the J call may be wrong. The CDR3 has 17 residues. Germline V gene sequence: CDR1 DFQATT, CDR2 SNEGSKA (reference sequence). CDR3 amino acids: CSASLRRGRGAAYEQYF. CDR3 bases: TGCAGTGCTAGCTTACGCAGGGGGCGGGGTGCTGCCTACGAGCAGTACTTC.

The V call is TRBV11-2, the J call TRBJ1-3; D may be TRBD1 (5 bases). The CDR3 has 15 amino acids. The germline CDR1 and CDR2 sequences are SGHAT and FQNNGV. V dropped 4 bases and J dropped 4 bases, with 14 bases sitting between them. The CDR3 nucleotides are TGTGCCAGCAGCTCCCTTCGGGGCGTGGGAAACACCATATATTTT. Translating gives CASSSLRGVGNTIYF.

The rearrangement joins TRBV5-6 to TRBJ1-5; a weak D match, TRBD1 (5 bases). Trimming cost V 1 base and J 6 bases, with 11 bases left between them. Germline V gives CDR1 SGHDT, CDR2 YYEEEE. The CDR3 length is 14 residues. The CDR3, as DNA: TGTGCCAGCAGCTTGTACGGGGCGGGTCAGCCCCAGCATTTT. Translated, it gives CASSLYGAGQPQHF.

In its sample, this clonotype was seen a few times. The chain employs TRBV3-1 and TRBJ2-7; 7 bases fit TRBD2. Germline V lookup: CDR1 LGHDT, CDR2 YNNKEL (reference sequence). V shed 4 bases and J 2 bases; nucleotides not matched to a gene: 11. The CDR3 spans 16 residues. CDR3 loop: CASSRGRDYPPYEQYF. CDR3 bases: TGTGCCAGCAGCCGCGGACGGGACTATCCCCCCTACGAGCAGTACTTC.